This TCR beta chain derives from a study of T-cell memory formation after mild COVID-19. The study, taken as a whole, reports: Day 15 to 85 contracting clones showed balanced CD4/CD8; later expanders leaned CD4+. Some clones that responded turned up in pre-infection memory, which suggests that cross-reactive memory joined in. The SARS-CoV-2 specificity of second-wave clones reaching peak at day 37 remained unverified.

The CDR3 spans 17 residues. Germline CDR1 SGHTA, CDR2 FQGNSA. Trimming left V 5 bases short and J 0 bases short, with 17 bases between. A word on this clonotype: As yet, its antigen is unknown.

From 5'RACE with constant-segment primers came TCR alpha and TCR beta cDNA libraries that carried sample barcodes and UMIs. One entry per CDR3 protein results from TCRdb running MiXCR on the 5' RACE reads. The repertoire includes under 50,000 distinct CDR3 sequences, 27% of them detected once, and about 39% sits in the top ten. The J gene is TRBJ1-5, the V gene TRBV7-2, with TRBD1 as a possible D gene (5 bases). The sequencing sample was made of PBMCs or a T cell subset sorted from them (not recorded which). This TCR derives from a young man who had mild COVID-19 (a few samples of this study predate the infection). Cell type and time point are not known. CDR3 DNA: TGTGCCAGCAGCCACCCTGGAGGGACTAGTAGCAATCAGCCCCAGCATTTT. Translated: CASSHPGGTSSNQPQHF.